This record looks at one T cell receptor (beta chain) sequence and its context. These data are taken from a study of relationships among human T cell subsets. TCR alpha and beta CDR3s were amplified from mRNA by semiquantitative ARM-PCR. Exponential amplification used communal superprimers after tagged nested gene-specific primers in ARM-PCR. TCRdb used MiXCR to reprocess the multiplex PCR reads, holding one entry per CDR3 protein. The sample includes roughly 7,400 distinct CDR3 sequences, approximately 70% of them seen just once. Naive plus transitional T cells were isolated with anti-CD45RA microbeads from pooled CD4+ and CD8+ T cells. Trimming left V 4 bases short and J 4 bases short, with 8 bases between. The CDR3 is 13 amino acids. From germline, CDR1 is LNHDA and CDR2 SQIVND (reference sequence).

The chain recombines TRBV19 with TRBJ2-1, with D possibly TRBD1 on 6 matching bases. Sequenced sample: naive and transitional (CD45RA+) T cells sorted from blood. This TCR was recovered from a middle-aged man in good health. The CDR3 DNA follows: TGTGCCAGTAGTACAACAGGGTACAATGAGCAGTTCTTC. Its protein product is CASSTTGYNEQFF.